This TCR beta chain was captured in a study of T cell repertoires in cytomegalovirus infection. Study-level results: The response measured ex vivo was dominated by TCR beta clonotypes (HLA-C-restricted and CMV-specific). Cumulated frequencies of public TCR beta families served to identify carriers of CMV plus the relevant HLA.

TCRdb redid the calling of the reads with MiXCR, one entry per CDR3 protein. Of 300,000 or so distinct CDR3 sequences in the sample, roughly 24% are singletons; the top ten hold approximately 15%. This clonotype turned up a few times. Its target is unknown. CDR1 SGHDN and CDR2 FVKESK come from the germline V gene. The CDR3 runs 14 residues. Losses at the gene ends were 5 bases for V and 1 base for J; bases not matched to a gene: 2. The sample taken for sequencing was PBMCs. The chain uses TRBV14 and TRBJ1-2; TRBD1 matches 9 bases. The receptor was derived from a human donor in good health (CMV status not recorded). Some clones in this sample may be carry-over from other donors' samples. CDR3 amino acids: CASSKDRGNYGYTF. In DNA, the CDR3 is TGTGCCAGCAGCAAGGACAGGGGTAACTATGGCTACACCTTC. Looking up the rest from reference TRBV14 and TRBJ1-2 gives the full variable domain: EAGVTQFPSHSVIEKGQTVTLRCDPISGHDNLYWYRRVMGKEIKFLLHFVKESKQDESGMPNNRFLAERTGGTYSTLKVQPAELEDSGVYFCASSKDRGNYGYTFGSGTRLTVV.